These 18 T cell receptor beta chains came from one sample sequenced in a study of T cells after yellow fever vaccination. TCRdb redid the calling of the 5' RACE reads with MiXCR, one entry per CDR3 protein. The profile shows some 150,000 distinct CDR3 sequences, around 8.5% of them singletons. This sample comprised CD8+ T cells sorted from PBMCs, obtained 45 days after the yellow fever booster vaccination. The receptors originated from a man younger than 35 who received the YFV17D yellow fever vaccine.

This clonotype appeared a few times. V is TRBV4-1 and J is TRBJ2-3; D is perhaps TRBD2 (5 bases). The CDR3 runs 14 residues. Germline CDR1 reads MGHRA; CDR2 reads YSYEKL. V lost 5 bases to trimming and J lost 2 bases, with 11 bases between them. The CDR3 DNA reads as TGCGCCAGCAGCTCTCCGGGGTTCACAGATACGCAGTATTTT. Amino acids: CASSSPGFTDTQYF.

This clonotype was detected only a few times. The rearrangement joins TRBV21-1 to TRBJ1-1. TRBV21-1 is assigned pseudogene status. CDR3 size: 13 residues. The CDR3 protein is CASSNGGRTEAFF. The CDR3 DNA follows: TGTGCCAGCAGCAACGGGGGGAGGACTGAAGCTTTCTTT.

This clonotype was seen ten or more times. The gene calls are TRBV7-7 and TRBJ2-3, with D perhaps TRBD2 (5 bases). Germline loops: CDR1 SSHAT, CDR2 FNYEAQ (reference sequence). This CDR3 spans 14 amino acids. Trimming took off 5 bases at V and 4 bases at J, with 13 bases between the two ends. The CDR3 sequence: CASSHALEPDTQYF. In DNA, the CDR3 is TGTGCCAGCAGCCACGCACTAGAACCAGATACGCAGTATTTT.

This clonotype appeared a few times. The chain joins TRBV4-1 to TRBJ2-7; unclear D gene. The CDR3 contains 13 residues. Germline lookup yields CDR1 MGHRA and CDR2 YSYEKL. Trimming shortened V by 0 bases and J by 2 bases, and 5 bases separated the two germline ends. CDR3 coding DNA: TGCGCCAGCAGCCAAGAACACCCCTACGAGCAGTACTTC. Translation gives CASSQEHPYEQYF.

The chain couples TRBV7-9 to TRBJ2-7; TRBD2 matches at 7 bases. V lost 7 bases, J lost 2 bases, and 5 bases stayed unmatched. Germline CDR1 reads SEHNR; CDR2 reads FQNEAQ (reference sequence). The CDR3 is made up of 13 amino acids. CDR3 residues: CASKSSGTYEQYF. In DNA, the CDR3 is TGTGCCAGCAAATCTAGCGGTACCTACGAGCAGTACTTC.

This chain connects TRBV27 to TRBJ2-3; 10 bases agree with TRBD2. V was pared by 0 bases and J by 3 bases, with 9 bases of the junction left unmatched. Germline V gene data show CDR1 as MNHEY and CDR2 as SMNVEV (reference sequence). The CDR3 has 18 residues. CDR3 sequence (DNA): TGTGCCAGCAGTTTATCCCCTCAAATTAGCGGGGGGACAGATACGCAGTATTTT. Translation gives CASSLSPQISGGTDTQYF.

In DNA form, the CDR3 reads TGCGCCAGCAGCCCAGGGACTAGCGGGACTATCACAGATACGCAGTATTTT. It codes for CASSPGTSGTITDTQYF. The V gene is TRBV4-3, the J gene TRBJ2-3; 13 positions agree with TRBD2. CDR1 and CDR2 (germline): LGHNA, YSLEER. The CDR3 contains 17 residues. After removal of 4 bases from V and 2 bases from J, the junction contained 6 bases not matched to a gene.

This clonotype was detected ten times or more. The chain has TRBV15 and TRBJ1-1; D unresolved. Germline V gives CDR1 LNHNV, CDR2 YYDKDF (reference sequence). V lost 1 base to trimming and J lost 2 bases, with 5 bases between them. The CDR3 sequence is 13 residues long. The CDR3 DNA reads as TGTGCCACCAGCAGAGGAGAAAACACTGAAGCTTTCTTT. Its protein product is CATSRGENTEAFF.

V is TRBV4-3 and J is TRBJ2-7; a possible D gene is TRBD1 (6 bases). CDR3 length: 17 amino acids. Trimming left V 4 bases short and J 5 bases short, with 24 bases between. From germline, CDR1 is LGHNA and CDR2 YSLEER. CDR3 DNA: TGCGCCAGCAGCCTTAAAGGGTGGGACATCCCCATCCACGAGCAGTACTTC. Protein: CASSLKGWDIPIHEQYF.

This clonotype has more than one count but fewer than ten. This chain links TRBV11-3 with TRBJ2-3; 12 bases are shared with TRBD2. J was trimmed by 2 bases and V by 4 bases; bases with no gene match: 7. Germline V gene sequence: CDR1 SGHNT, CDR2 YENEEA. This CDR3 has 17 residues. CDR3 in amino acids: CASSSSGTSGYTDTQYF. The CDR3 DNA is TGTGCCAGCAGCTCTTCCGGGACTAGCGGGTACACAGATACGCAGTATTTT.

This clonotype was counted a few times. The chain recombines TRBV6-2 or TRBV6-3 with TRBJ1-5; D call uncertain. CDR1 MNHEY and CDR2 SVGEGT come from the germline V gene. The CDR3 covers 16 residues. With 0 bases removed from V and 0 bases from J, the gap between germline ends came to 9 bases. The chain's CDR3 is CASSYSPGYSNQPQHF. For the CDR3, the DNA is TGTGCCAGCAGTTACTCTCCGGGATATAGCAATCAGCCCCAGCATTTT.

This chain connects TRBV7-2 to TRBJ1-2; D is unresolved. The germline V gene encodes CDR1 SGHTA and CDR2 FQGNSA. V lost 5 bases and J lost 8, with 12 bases in between. The CDR3 is 12 amino acids. The chain's CDR3 is CASSPRAAGYTF. In DNA form, the CDR3 reads TGTGCCAGCAGCCCCCGGGCAGCGGGCTACACCTTC.

V and J are TRBV29-1 and TRBJ2-2; 10 nucleotides agree with TRBD1. The CDR3 loop spans 15 amino acids. Per germline, CDR1 SQVTM and CDR2 ANQGSEA. Unmatched junction bases numbered 4, after V lost 3 bases and J lost 3 bases. As DNA, the CDR3 is TGCAGCGTTGATAGGACAGGGGGATACACCGGGGAGCTGTTTTTT. Protein product: CSVDRTGGYTGELFF.

The CDR3 reads CASSPGTSNYGYTF. The CDR3 DNA follows: TGTGCCAGCAGCCCCGGGACTTCCAACTATGGCTACACCTTC. The chain is built from TRBV7-8 and TRBJ1-2, with D possibly matching TRBD1 (5 bases). The CDR3 runs 14 residues. The V gene lost 5 bases and the J gene lost 2 bases, with 12 bases spanning the gap. CDR1 SGHVS and CDR2 FQNEAQ come from the germline V gene.

Notes on this clonotype: A much more abundant neighbour one base away suggests this may be a read error. The rearrangement joins TRBV7-9 to TRBJ1-1, with D hard to call. The CDR3 spans 14 residues. The germline V gene has CDR1 SEHNR and CDR2 FQNEAQ (reference sequence). The CDR3 region is CASSPTNTNTEAVF. CDR3 DNA sequence: TGTGCCAGCAGCCCCACAAATACGAACACTGAAGCTGTCTTT.

This rearrangement joins TRBV29-1 to TRBJ2-1; TRBD1 agrees at 7 bases. CDR1 is SQVTM and CDR2 is ANQGSEA in the germline V gene. This CDR3 spans 14 amino acids. After removal of 6 bases from V and 9 bases from J, the junction contained 14 bases not matched to a gene. CDR3 sequence reads: CSVAPMTGFGEQFF. In DNA form, the CDR3 reads TGCAGCGTGGCACCGATGACAGGGTTCGGTGAGCAGTTCTTC.

V usage is TRBV4-1 and J usage is TRBJ2-7; possible D gene TRBD1, 5 bases. The CDR3 is made up of 14 amino acids. V was shortened by 4 bases and J by 6 bases, with 16 bases between the two germline ends. Germline assignment: CDR1 MGHRA and CDR2 YSYEKL. CDR3 nucleotides: TGCGCCAGCAGCCGGGGCACTTATGTCCCCGAGCAGTACTTC. Translating gives CASSRGTYVPEQYF.

The V and J genes are TRBV7-6 and TRBJ2-2; 7 positions agree with TRBD1. V was clipped by 3 bases and J by 7 bases; unmatched bases: 5. CDR3 length: 14 residues. Germline CDR1 reads SGHVS; CDR2 reads FNYEAQ. CDR3 protein: CASSFQGDGGELFF. The CDR3 nucleotides read TGTGCCAGCAGCTTTCAGGGGGACGGCGGGGAGCTGTTTTTT.